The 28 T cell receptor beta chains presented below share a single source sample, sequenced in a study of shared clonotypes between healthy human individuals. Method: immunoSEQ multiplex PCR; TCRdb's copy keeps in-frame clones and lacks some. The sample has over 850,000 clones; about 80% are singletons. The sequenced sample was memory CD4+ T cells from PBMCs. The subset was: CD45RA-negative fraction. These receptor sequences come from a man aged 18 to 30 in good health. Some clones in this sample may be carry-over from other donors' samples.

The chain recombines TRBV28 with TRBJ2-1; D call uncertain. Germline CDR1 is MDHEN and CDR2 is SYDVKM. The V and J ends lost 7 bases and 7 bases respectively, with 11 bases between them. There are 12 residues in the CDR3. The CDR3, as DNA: TGTGCCAGCACCCCTAGGCTTAATGAGCAGTTCTTC. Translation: CASTPRLNEQFF.

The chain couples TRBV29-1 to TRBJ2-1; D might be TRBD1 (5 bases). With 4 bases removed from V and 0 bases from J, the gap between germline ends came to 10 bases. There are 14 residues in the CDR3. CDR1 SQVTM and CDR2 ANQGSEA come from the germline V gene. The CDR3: CSVADSSSYNEQFF. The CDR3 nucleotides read TGCAGCGTTGCTGACAGCAGCTCCTACAATGAGCAGTTCTTC.

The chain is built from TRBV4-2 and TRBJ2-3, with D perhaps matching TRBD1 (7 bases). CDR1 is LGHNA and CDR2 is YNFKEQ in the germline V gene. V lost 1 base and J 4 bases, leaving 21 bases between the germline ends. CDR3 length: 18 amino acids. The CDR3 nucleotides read TGTGCCAGCAGCCAAGGTTTTGGAGGGGGCTCCGTGTCAGATACGCAGTATTTT. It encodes CASSQGFGGGSVSDTQYF.

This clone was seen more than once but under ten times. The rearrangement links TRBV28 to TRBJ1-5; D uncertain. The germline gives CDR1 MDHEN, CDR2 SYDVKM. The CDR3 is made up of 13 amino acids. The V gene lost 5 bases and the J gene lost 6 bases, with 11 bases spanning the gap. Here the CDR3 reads CASSIPTAQPQHF. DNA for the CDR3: TGTGCCAGCAGTATTCCGACGGCTCAGCCCCAGCATTTT.

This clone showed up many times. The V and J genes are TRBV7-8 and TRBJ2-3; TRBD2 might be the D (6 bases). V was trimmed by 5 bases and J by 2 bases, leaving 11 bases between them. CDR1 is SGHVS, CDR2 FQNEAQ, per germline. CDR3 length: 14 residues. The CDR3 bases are TGTGCCAGCAGCCCGACTAGACCCACAGATACGCAGTATTTT. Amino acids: CASSPTRPTDTQYF.

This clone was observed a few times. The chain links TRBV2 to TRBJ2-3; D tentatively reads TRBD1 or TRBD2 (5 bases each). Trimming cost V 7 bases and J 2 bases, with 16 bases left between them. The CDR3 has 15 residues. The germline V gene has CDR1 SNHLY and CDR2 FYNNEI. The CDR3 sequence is CASKLPGTYTDTQYF. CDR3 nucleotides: TGTGCCAGCAAGCTCCCAGGGACGTACACAGATACGCAGTATTTT.

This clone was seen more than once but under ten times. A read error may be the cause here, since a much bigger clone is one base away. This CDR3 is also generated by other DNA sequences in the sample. For the CDR3, the DNA is TGCGCCAGCAGCTTGGGGGGCACAGATACGCAGTATTTT. Its protein is CASSLGGTDTQYF. This chain connects TRBV5-1 to TRBJ2-3; D not certain. The length of the CDR3 is 13 residues. The V end lost 0 bases, the J end lost 1 base, and 3 bases lay between the germline ends. CDR1 is SGHRS and CDR2 is YFSETQ in the germline V gene.

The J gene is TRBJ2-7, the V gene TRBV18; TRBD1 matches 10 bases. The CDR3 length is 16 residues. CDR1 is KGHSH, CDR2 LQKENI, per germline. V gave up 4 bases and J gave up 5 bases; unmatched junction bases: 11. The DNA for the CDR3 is TGTGCCAGCTCACGGAACGTGGGACAGGGGAGCCACGAGCAGTACTTC. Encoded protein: CASSRNVGQGSHEQYF.

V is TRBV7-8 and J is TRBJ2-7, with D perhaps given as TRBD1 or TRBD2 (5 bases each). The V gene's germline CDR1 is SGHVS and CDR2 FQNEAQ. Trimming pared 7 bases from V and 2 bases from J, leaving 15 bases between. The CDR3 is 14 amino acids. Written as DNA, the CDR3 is TGTGCCAGCAAGGGGTTAGCGCCTACCTACGAGCAGTACTTC. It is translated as CASKGLAPTYEQYF.

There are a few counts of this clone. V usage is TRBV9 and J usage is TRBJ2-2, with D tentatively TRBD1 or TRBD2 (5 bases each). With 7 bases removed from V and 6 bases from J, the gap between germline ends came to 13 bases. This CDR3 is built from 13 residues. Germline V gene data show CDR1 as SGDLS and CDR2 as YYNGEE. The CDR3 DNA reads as TGTGCCAGCGGGACCTCACCGGCCGGGGAGCTGTTTTTT. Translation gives CASGTSPAGELFF.

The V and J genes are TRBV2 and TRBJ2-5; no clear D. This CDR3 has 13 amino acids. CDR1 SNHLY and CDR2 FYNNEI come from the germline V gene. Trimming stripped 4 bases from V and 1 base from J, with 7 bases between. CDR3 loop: CASSGNSQETQYF. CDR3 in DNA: TGTGCCAGCAGTGGTAACAGCCAAGAGACCCAGTACTTC.

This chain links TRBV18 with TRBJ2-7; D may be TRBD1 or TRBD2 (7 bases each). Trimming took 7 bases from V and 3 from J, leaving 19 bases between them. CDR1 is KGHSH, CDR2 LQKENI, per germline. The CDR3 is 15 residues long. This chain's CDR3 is CASCAGGLADYEQYF. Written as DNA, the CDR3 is TGTGCCAGCTGCGCAGGGGGGCTAGCGGACTACGAGCAGTACTTC.

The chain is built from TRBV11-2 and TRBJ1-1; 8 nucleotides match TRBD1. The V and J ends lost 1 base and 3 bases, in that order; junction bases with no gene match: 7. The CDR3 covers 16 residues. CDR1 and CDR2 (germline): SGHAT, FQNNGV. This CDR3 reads CASSLARQGRDTEAFF. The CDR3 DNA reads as TGTGCCAGCAGCTTAGCCAGACAGGGGAGGGACACTGAAGCTTTCTTT.

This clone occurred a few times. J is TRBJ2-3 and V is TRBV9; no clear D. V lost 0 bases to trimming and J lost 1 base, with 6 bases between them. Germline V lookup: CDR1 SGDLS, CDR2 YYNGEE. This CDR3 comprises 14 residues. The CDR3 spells CASSVGERTDTQYF. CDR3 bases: TGTGCCAGCAGCGTAGGAGAACGCACAGATACGCAGTATTTT.

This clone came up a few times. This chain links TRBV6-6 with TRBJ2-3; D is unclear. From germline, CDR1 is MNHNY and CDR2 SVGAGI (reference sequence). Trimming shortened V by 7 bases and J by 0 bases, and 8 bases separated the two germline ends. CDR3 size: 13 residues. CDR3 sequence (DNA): TGTGCCAGCACCGCCGATAGCACAGATACGCAGTATTTT. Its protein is CASTADSTDTQYF.

The CDR3 here is CASGKSAGGPGFF. CDR3 DNA: TGTGCCAGTGGAAAGTCGGCGGGAGGGCCCGGATTCTTC. This chain links TRBV19 with TRBJ2-1; 9 bases line up with TRBD2. CDR1 LNHDA and CDR2 SQIVND come from the germline V gene (reference sequence). The CDR3 consists of 13 residues. The V segment lost 8 bases and the J segment 16 bases; nucleotides outside the gene matches: 15.

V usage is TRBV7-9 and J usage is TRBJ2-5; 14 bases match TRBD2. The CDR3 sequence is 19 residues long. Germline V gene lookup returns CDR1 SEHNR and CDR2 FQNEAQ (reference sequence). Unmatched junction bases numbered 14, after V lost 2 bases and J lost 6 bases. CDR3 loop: CASSLLAGTSGSGGKTQYF. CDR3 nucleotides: TGTGCCAGCAGCTTATTGGCCGGGACTAGCGGGAGTGGGGGGAAGACCCAGTACTTC.

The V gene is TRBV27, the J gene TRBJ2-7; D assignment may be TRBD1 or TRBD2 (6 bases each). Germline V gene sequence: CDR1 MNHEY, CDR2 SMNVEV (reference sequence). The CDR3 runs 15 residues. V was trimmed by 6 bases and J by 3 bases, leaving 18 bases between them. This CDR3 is CASRGGVRGYYEQYF. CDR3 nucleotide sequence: TGTGCCAGCAGGGGGGGCGTCCGGGGATACTACGAGCAGTACTTC.

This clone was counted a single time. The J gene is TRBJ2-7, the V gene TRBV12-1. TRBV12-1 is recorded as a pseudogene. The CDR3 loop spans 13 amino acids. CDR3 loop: CASSSQGSYEQYF. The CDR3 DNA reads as TGTGCCAGCAGCTCTCAAGGCTCCTACGAGCAGTACTTC.

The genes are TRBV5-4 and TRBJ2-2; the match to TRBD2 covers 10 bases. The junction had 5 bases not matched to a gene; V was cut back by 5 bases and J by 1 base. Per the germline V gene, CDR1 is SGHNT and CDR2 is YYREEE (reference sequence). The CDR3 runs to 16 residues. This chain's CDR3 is CASRSGLALNTGELFF. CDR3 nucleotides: TGTGCCAGCAGATCGGGACTAGCGTTGAACACCGGGGAGCTGTTTTTT.

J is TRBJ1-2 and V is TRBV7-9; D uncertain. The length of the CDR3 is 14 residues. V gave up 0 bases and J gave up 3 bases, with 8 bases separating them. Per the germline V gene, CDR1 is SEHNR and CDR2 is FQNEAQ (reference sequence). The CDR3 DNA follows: TGTGCCAGCAGCTTAGCGGGATTCGACTATGGCTACACCTTC. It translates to CASSLAGFDYGYTF.

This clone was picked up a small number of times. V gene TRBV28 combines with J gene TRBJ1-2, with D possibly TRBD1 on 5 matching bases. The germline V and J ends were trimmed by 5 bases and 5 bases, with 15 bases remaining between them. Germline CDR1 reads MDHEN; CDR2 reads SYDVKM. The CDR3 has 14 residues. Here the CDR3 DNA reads TGTGCCAGCAGTGGGGGAATGGGACTGTATGGCTACACCTTC. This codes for CASSGGMGLYGYTF.

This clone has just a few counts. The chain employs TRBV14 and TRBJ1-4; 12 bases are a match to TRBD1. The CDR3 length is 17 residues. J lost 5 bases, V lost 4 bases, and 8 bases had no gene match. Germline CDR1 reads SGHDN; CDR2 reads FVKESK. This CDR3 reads CASSRGQGALRNEKLFF. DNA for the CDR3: TGTGCCAGCAGCCGGGGACAGGGGGCGTTAAGGAATGAAAAACTGTTTTTT.

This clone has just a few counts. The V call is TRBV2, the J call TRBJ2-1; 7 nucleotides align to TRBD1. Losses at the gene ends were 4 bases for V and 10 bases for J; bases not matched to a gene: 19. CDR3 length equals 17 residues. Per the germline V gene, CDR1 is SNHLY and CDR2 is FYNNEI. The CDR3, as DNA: TGTGCCAGCAGTGGAGGGGGCGGCGGCACGACATATGGAGAGCAGTTCTTC. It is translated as CASSGGGGGTTYGEQFF. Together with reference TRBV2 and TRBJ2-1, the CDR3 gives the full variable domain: EPEVTQTPSHQVTQMGQEVILRCVPISNHLYFYWYRQILGQKVEFLVSFYNNEISEKSEIFDDQFSVERPDGSNFTLKIRSTKLEDSAMYFCASSGGGGGTTYGEQFFGPGTRLTVL.

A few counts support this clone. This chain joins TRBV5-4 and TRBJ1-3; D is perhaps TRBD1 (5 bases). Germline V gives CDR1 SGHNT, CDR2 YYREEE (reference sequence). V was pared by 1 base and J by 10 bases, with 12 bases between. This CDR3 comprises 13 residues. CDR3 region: CASSLQGVETIYF. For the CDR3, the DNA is TGTGCCAGCAGCTTGCAGGGTGTAGAGACCATATATTTT.

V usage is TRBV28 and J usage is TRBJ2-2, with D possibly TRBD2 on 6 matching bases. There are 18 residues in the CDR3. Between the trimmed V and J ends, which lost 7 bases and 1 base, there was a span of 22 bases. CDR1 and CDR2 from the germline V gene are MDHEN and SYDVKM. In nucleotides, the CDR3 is TGTGCCAGCATCGGGGGTGGATCAAGCGTGGTGAACACCGGGGAGCTGTTTTTT. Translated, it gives CASIGGGSSVVNTGELFF. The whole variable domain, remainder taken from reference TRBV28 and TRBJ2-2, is DVKVTQSSRYLVKRTGEKVFLECVQDMDHENMFWYRQDPGLGLRLIYFSYDVKMKEKGDIPEGYSVSREKKERFSLILESASTNQTSMYLCASIGGGSSVVNTGELFFGEGSRLTVL.

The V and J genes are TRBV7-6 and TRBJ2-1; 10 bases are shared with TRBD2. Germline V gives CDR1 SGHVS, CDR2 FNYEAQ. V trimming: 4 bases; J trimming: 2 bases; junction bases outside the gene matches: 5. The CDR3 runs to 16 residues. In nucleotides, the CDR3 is TGTGCCAGCAGCTCCAACCTAGCGGGAGCCTACAATGAGCAGTTCTTC. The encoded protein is CASSSNLAGAYNEQFF.

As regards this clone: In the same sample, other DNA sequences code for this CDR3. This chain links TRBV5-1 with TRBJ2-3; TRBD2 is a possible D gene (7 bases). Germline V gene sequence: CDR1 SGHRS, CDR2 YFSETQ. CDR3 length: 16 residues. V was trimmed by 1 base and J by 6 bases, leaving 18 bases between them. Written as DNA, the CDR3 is TGCGCCAGCAGCTTGAGGGGAGGGCCAAGGGGGGATACGCAGTATTTT. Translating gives CASSLRGGPRGDTQYF.